This TCR beta chain emerged from a study of cytomegalovirus exposure and HLA in healthy donors. PCR primers comprised 60 Vbeta and 13 Jbeta primers. Repertoires were generated with immunoSEQ multiplex PCR, while TCRdb's copy carries only in-frame clones and drops some. The sample has 110,000 or so clones; 65% to 80% are singletons. Note on this clone: Its antigen is not known.

This CDR3 is 16 amino acids long. Trimming shortened V by 3 bases and J by 3 bases, and 17 bases separated the two germline ends. Germline V lookup: CDR1 MNHEY, CDR2 SMNVEV (reference sequence). Study conclusions and caveats: Because they were indistinguishable, some V segments, including TRBV6-2 and TRBV6-3, were excluded. Later genetic work tied a missense DCLRE1C variant to beta-chain V and J trimming. A reported reduction in N-insertions relative to the approximately 670-donor mean was seen in an Asian-associated ancestry cluster in a later analysis.

The chain is built from TRBV27 and TRBJ2-5; a possible D gene is TRBD2 (6 bases). Input material: PBMCs. This sequence originates from a female donor in good health and CMV-seronegative. CDR3 amino acids: CASSFVSAGFKETQYF. CDR3 nucleotide sequence: TGTGCCAGCAGTTTCGTTAGCGCGGGATTTAAAGAGACCCAGTACTTC.